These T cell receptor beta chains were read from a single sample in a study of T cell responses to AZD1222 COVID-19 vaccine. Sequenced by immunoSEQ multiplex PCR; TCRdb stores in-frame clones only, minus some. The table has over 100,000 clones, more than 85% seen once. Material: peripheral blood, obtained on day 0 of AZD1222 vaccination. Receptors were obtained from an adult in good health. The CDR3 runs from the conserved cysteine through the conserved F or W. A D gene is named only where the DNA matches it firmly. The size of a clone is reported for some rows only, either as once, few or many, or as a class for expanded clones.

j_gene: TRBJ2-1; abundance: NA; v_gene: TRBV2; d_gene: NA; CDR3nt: TGTGCCAGCAGTGAATCACTAGAGCAGTTCTTC; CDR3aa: CASSESLEQFF
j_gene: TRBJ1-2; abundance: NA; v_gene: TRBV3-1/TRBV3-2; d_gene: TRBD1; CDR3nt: TGTGCCAGCAGCGGCCGGGACAGGGCTGGGTATGGCTACACCTTC; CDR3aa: CASSGRDRAGYGYTF
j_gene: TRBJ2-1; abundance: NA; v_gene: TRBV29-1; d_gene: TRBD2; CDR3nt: TGCAGCGTTGAATTAGCGGGGGGCTACAATGAGCAGTTCTTC; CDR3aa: CSVELAGGYNEQFF
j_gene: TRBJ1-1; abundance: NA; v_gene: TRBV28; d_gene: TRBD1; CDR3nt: TGTGCCAGCAGTTCCGGGGACAGGAGAAACACTGAAGCTTTCTTT; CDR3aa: CASSSGDRRNTEAFF
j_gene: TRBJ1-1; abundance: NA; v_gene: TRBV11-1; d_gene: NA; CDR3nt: TGTGCCAGCAGCTCCAAACAGGGTGAAAACACTGAAGCTTTCTTT; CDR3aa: CASSSKQGENTEAFF
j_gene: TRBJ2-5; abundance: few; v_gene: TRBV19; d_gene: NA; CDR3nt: TGTGCCAGTAGTATAGCCAGGGCCGAGACCCAGTACTTC; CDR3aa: CASSIARAETQYF
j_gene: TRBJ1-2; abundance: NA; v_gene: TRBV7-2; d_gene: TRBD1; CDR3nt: TGTGCCAGCAGCTGGGACAGTTATGGCTACACCTTC; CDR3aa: CASSWDSYGYTF
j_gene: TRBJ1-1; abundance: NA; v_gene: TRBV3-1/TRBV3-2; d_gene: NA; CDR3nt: TGTGCCAGCAGCCAAGGTGCCGGGCACACTGAAGCTTTCTTT; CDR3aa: CASSQGAGHTEAFF
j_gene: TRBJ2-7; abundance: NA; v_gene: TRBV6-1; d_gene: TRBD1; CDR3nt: TGTGCCAGCAGTGAAACCGACAGGGGGACCATCTACGAGCAGTACTTC; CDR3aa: CASSETDRGTIYEQYF
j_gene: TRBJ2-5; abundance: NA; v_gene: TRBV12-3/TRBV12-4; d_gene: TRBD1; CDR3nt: TGTGCCAGCAGTAGGACAGGGATTGAGACCCAGTACTTC; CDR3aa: CASSRTGIETQYF
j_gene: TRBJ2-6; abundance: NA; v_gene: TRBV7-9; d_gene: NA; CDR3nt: TGTGCCAGCAGCTTAGAGGGGCAGGCAAGCCTGGGGGCCAACGTCCTGACTTTC; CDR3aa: CASSLEGQASLGANVLTF
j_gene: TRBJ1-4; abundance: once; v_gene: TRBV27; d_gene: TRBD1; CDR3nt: TGTGCCAGCCGGAGGGGGACAGGGAATGAAAAACTGTTTTTT; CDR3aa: CASRRGTGNEKLFF
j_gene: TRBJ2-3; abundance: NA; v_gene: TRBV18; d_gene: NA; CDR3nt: TGTGCCAGCTCACCTTACTCTTTGACCGATACGCAGTATTTT; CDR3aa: CASSPYSLTDTQYF
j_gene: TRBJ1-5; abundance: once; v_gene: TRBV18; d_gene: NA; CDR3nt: TGTGCCAGCTCACCACCGGATAGCAATCAGCCCCAGCATTTT; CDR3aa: CASSPPDSNQPQHF
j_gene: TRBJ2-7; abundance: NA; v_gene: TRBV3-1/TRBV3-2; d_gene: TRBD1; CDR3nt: TGTGCCAGCAGCCCCCGACAGGGTTCCTACGAGCAGTACTTC; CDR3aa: CASSPRQGSYEQYF
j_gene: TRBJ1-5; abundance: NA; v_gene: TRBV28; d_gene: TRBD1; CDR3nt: TGTGCCAGCAGTTTATCAGGACAGGGGAGGATTCAGCCCCAGCATTTT; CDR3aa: CASSLSGQGRIQPQHF
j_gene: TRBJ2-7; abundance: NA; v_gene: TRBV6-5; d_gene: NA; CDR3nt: TGTGCCAGCGCGGGGCCCTACGAGCAGTACTTC; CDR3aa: CASAGPYEQYF
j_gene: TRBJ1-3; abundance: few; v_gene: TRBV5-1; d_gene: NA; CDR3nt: TGCGCCAGCAGAGGGTACTCTGGAAACACCATATATTTT; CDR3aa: CASRGYSGNTIYF
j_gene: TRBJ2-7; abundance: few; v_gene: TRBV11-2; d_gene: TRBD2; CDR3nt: TGTGCCAGCAGCTCGGTAGCGGGAAGCTCCTACGAGCAGTACTTC; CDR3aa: CASSSVAGSSYEQYF
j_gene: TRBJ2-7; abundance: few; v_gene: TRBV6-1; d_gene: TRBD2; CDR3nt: TGTGCCAGCAGTGAAGTCGGGGAGGGTCCCTACGAGCAGTACTTC; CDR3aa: CASSEVGEGPYEQYF
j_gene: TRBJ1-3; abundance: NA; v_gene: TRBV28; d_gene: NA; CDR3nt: TGTGCCAGCACCCTCGTAGGAGGGGCGCCTGGAAACACCATATATTTT; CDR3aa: CASTLVGGAPGNTIYF
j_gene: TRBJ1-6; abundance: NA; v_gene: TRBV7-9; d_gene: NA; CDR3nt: TGTGCCAGCAACATGGCGGGGAGATCACCCCTCCACTTT; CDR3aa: CASNMAGRSPLHF
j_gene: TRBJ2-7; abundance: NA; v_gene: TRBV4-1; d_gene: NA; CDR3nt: TGCGCCAGCAGCCAAGTCCCGGGACACCCATCCTACGAGCAGTACTTC; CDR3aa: CASSQVPGHPSYEQYF
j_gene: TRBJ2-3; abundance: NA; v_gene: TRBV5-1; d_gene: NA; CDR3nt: TGCGCCAGCAGCCCGGAGGGGTCTATTACAGATACGCAGTATTTT; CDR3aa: CASSPEGSITDTQYF
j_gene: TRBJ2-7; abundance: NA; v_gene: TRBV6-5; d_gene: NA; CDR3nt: TGTGCCAGCAGTTACCAGGGAACCCACGAGCAGTACTTC; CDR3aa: CASSYQGTHEQYF
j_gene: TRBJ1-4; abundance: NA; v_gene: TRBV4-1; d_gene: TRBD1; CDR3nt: TGCGCCAGCAGCCAAAGAGGGGGCACTAATGAAAAACTGTTTTTT; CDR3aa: CASSQRGGTNEKLFF
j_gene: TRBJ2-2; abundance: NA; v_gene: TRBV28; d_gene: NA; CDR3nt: TGTGCCAGCAGTTTGACCACCGGGGAGCTGTTTTTT; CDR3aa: CASSLTTGELFF
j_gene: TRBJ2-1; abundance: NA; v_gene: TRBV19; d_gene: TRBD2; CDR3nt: TGTGCCAGTAGTACTTCCCTGACTAGCGGAGTCTCCTACAATGAGCAGTTCTTC; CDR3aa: CASSTSLTSGVSYNEQFF
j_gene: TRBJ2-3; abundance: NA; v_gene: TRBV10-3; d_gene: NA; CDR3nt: TGTGCCATCAGTGCGGGCCGTACGCAGTATTTT; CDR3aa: CAISAGRTQYF
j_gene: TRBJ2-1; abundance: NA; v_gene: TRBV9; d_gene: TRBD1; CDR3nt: TGTGCCAGCAGCGTAGAAGGACAGGGGGTTTATGAGCAGTTCTTC; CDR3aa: CASSVEGQGVYEQFF
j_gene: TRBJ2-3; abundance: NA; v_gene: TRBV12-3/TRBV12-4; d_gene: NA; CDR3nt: TGTGCCAGCAGCTTTACAGGGGGGGGGACGCAGTATTTT; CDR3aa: CASSFTGGGTQYF
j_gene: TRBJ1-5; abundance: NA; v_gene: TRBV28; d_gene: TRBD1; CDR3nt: TGTGCCAGCAGTTCCCCAGCTTCGGACAGGTCTTTGAAAGGAAGCCAGCATTTT; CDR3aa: CASSSPASDRSLKGSQHF
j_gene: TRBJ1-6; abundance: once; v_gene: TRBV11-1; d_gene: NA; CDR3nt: TGTGCCAGCAGCTCTGGACAAAGATCACCCCTCCACTTT; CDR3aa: CASSSGQRSPLHF
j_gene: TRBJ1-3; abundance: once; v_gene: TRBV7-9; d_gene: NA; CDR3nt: TGTGCCAGCAGCTCAGAGGGAGGCAGGGGATCGGACACCATATATTTT; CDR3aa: CASSSEGGRGSDTIYF
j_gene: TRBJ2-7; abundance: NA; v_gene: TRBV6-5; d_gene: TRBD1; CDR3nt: TGTGCCAGCAGTATACCCGGGACAGGGTCCTACGAGCAGTACTTC; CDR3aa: CASSIPGTGSYEQYF
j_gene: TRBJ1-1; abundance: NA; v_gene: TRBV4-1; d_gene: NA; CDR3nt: TGCGCCAGCGCTCTGGGGAACACTGAAGCTTTCTTT; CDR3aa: CASALGNTEAFF
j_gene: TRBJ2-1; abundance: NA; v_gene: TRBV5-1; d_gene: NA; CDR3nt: TGCGCCAGCGCCTTAGTCCACAATGAGCAGTTCTTC; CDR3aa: CASALVHNEQFF
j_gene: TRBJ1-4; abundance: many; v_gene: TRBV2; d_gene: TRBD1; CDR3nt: TGTGCCAGCATACGGGACAGGGCCACAACTAATGAAAAACTGTTTTTT; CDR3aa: CASIRDRATTNEKLFF
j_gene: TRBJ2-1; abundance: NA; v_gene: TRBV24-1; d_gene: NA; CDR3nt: TGTGCCACCAGGAGGGCGCAGGGAGGTGAGCAGTTCTTC; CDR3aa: CATRRAQGGEQFF
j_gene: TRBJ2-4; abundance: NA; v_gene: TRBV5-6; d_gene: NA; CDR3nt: TGTGCCAGCACCGCTTTAGTCGTTTCCAAAAACATTCAGTACTTC; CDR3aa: CASTALVVSKNIQYF
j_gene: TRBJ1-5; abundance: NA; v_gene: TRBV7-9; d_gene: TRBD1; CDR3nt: TGTGCCAGCAGCTTAGACAGGGGTAAACAGCCCCAGCATTTT; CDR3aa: CASSLDRGKQPQHF
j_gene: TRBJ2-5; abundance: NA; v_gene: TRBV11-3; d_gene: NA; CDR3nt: TGTGCCAGCAGTCTGACGGTCCAAGAGACCCAGTACTTC; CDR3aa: CASSLTVQETQYF
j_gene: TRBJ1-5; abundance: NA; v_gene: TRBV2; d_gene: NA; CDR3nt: TGTGCCAGCAGTGAGTTCCGAAATAGCAATCAGCCCCAGCATTTT; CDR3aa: CASSEFRNSNQPQHF
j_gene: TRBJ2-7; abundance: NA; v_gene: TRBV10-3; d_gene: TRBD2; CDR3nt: TGTGCCATCGCTAGCGGGAGATTTTCCTACGAGCAGTACTTC; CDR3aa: CAIASGRFSYEQYF
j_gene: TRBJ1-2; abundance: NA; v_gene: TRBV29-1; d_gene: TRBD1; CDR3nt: TGCAGCGCTGTTCCTTATGCGGGACAGGGCTATGGCTACACCTTC; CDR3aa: CSAVPYAGQGYGYTF
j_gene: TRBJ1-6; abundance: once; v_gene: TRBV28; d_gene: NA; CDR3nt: TGTGCCAGTGGGACACTTTCTTCACCCCTCCACTTT; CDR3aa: CASGTLSSPLHF
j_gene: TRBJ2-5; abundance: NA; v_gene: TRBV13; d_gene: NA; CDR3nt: TGTGCCAGCAGCCTTCAAGAGACCCAGTACTTC; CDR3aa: CASSLQETQYF
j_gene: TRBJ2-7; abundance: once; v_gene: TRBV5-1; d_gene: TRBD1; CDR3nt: TGCGCCAGCAGCTCCACAGGGGGCGCCTACGAGCAGTACTTC; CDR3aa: CASSSTGGAYEQYF
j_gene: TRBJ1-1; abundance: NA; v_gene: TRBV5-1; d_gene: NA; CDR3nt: TGCGCCAGCAGCTTGGGCCTGGGGGTGAACACTGAAGCTTTCTTT; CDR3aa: CASSLGLGVNTEAFF
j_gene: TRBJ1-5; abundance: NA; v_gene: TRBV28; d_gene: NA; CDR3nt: TGTGCCAGCAGTCTTGGGGGGGGGAATCAGCCCCAGCATTTT; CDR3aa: CASSLGGGNQPQHF
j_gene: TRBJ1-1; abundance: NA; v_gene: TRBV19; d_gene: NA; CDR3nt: TGTGCCAGTAGCCTGATGGGGGCAGGCACTGAAGCTTTCTTT; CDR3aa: CASSLMGAGTEAFF